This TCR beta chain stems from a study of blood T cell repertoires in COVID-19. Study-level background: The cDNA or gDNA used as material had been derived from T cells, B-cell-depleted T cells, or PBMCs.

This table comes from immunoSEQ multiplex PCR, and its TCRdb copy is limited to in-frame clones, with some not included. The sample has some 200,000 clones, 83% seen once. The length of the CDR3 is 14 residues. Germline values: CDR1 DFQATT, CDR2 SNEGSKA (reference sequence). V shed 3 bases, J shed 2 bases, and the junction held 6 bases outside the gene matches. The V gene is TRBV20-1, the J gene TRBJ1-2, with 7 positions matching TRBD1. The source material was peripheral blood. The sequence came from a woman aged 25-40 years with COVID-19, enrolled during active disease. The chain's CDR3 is CSASLPGQNYGYTF. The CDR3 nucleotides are TGCAGTGCTAGTCTACCGGGACAGAACTATGGCTACACCTTC.